The rows below give T cell receptor beta chains drawn from one sample of a study of blood T cell repertoires in COVID-19. Produced via immunoSEQ multiplex PCR; TCRdb's table is partial and in-frame only. The sample consists of 65,000 to 75,000 clones, 75% to 95% of them appearing once. The sequenced material came from peripheral blood. The receptor source for this set is a human donor with active COVID-19. The donor label of this sample is uncertain. Each CDR3 is given with its conserved first and last residue. D genes are given only for firm matches. Some rows mark clone size as missing; the rest say once, few, many or name a class of expanded clone.

V	J	size	D	CDR3	DNA
TRBV19	TRBJ2-3	.	TRBD2	CASRGGADTQYF	TGTGCCAGTCGGGGGGGTGCAGATACGCAGTATTTT
TRBV5-1	TRBJ2-2	.	TRBD2	CASSLEPGLAVTGELFF	TGCGCCAGCAGCTTGGAGCCGGGACTAGCAGTTACCGGGGAGCTGTTTTTT
TRBV19	TRBJ2-3	once	TRBD1	CASSPDRGRTDTQYF	TGTGCCAGTAGTCCAGACAGGGGGCGAACAGATACGCAGTATTTT
TRBV2	TRBJ2-2	.	TRBD2	CASNRLASGSRELFF	TGTGCCAGCAACCGACTGGCTAGCGGGAGCCGGGAGCTGTTTTTT
TRBV27	TRBJ2-7	.	.	CASAPRGNPPNEQYF	TGTGCCAGCGCCCCCAGGGGTAATCCTCCTAACGAGCAGTACTTC
TRBV12-3/TRBV12-4	TRBJ2-3	.	TRBD1	CASGPGQGAQRVF	TGTGCCAGCGGACCGGGACAGGGGGCACAGCGGGTTTTT
TRBV11-2	TRBJ2-7	.	.	CASSPNRVWEQYF	TGTGCCAGCAGCCCCAACAGGGTTTGGGAGCAGTACTTC
TRBV7-3	TRBJ2-3	.	TRBD2	CASSLAGGDTQYF	TGTGCCAGCAGCTTAGCGGGAGGGGATACGCAGTATTTT
TRBV5-1	TRBJ2-3	.	TRBD2	CASSLLSGGPDTQYF	TGCGCCAGCAGCTTGCTCAGCGGGGGGCCAGATACGCAGTATTTT
TRBV24-1	TRBJ2-7	.	.	CATSDSAGSYEQYF	TGTGCCACCAGTGATTCTGCAGGGTCCTACGAGCAGTACTTC
TRBV5-4	TRBJ1-2	.	.	CASSRLSDDGYTF	TGTGCCAGCAGCCGTCTCAGTGATGATGGCTACACCTTC
TRBV5-1	TRBJ2-3	.	.	CASSLVSGVATDTQYF	TGCGCCAGCAGCTTGGTTTCAGGGGTTGCCACAGATACGCAGTATTTT
TRBV28	TRBJ1-5	.	.	CATQKGQTNQPQHF	TGTGCCACCCAAAAAGGACAGACCAATCAGCCCCAGCATTTT
TRBV30	TRBJ2-7	.	.	CAWEQGYEQYF	TGTGCCTGGGAACAGGGATACGAGCAGTACTTC
TRBV9	TRBJ2-5	.	TRBD1	CASSVDPGQGTTQYF	TGTGCCAGCAGCGTAGATCCGGGACAGGGAACCACCCAGTACTTC
TRBV7-3	TRBJ2-2	.	TRBD1	CASSPTGLNTGELFF	TGTGCCAGCAGCCCGACAGGGCTAAACACCGGGGAGCTGTTTTTT
TRBV19	TRBJ2-7	.	.	CASSIQGNEQYF	TGTGCCAGTAGTATCCAGGGCAACGAGCAGTACTTC
TRBV10-2	TRBJ1-5	.	.	CASKSNSNQPQHF	TGCGCCAGCAAGTCTAATAGCAATCAGCCCCAGCATTTT
TRBV9	TRBJ2-3	.	.	CASSDPTQKGHSSTDTQYF	TGTGCCAGCAGCGATCCAACCCAGAAGGGGCACTCCAGCACAGATACGCAGTATTTT
TRBV3-1/TRBV3-2	TRBJ2-7	few	TRBD2	CASSYGLAVSYEQYF	TGTGCCAGCAGCTATGGACTAGCGGTCTCCTACGAGCAGTACTTC
TRBV27	TRBJ2-7	.	TRBD2	CASSSSVGGREQYF	TGTGCCAGCAGCTCTTCAGTGGGGGGGAGAGAGCAGTACTTC
TRBV5-4	TRBJ1-2	few	TRBD1	CASSFGTGTYGYTF	TGTGCCAGCAGCTTCGGGACAGGGACCTATGGCTACACCTTC
TRBV11-2	TRBJ2-5	.	TRBD1	CASSFGTGGAQETQYF	TGTGCCAGCAGCTTCGGGACAGGGGGAGCCCAAGAGACCCAGTACTTC
TRBV5-1	TRBJ2-7	.	.	CASSLAESSYEQYF	TGCGCCAGCAGCTTAGCCGAGAGCTCCTACGAGCAGTACTTC
TRBV7-2	TRBJ1-5	.	.	CASSFRQSNQPQHF	TGTGCCAGCAGCTTCCGACAGAGCAATCAGCCCCAGCATTTT
TRBV28	TRBJ1-6	.	TRBD1	CASSPPAGGYNSPLHF	TGTGCCAGCAGTCCACCGGCAGGGGGGTATAATTCACCCCTCCACTTT
TRBV29-1	TRBJ2-3	.	.	CSASLKTGASTDTQYF	TGCAGCGCATCCCTCAAGACTGGAGCTAGCACAGATACGCAGTATTTT
TRBV5-1	TRBJ1-2	.	TRBD1	CASSEGQGIGYTF	TGCGCCAGCAGCGAGGGACAGGGGATTGGCTACACCTTC
TRBV10-1	TRBJ2-3	.	.	CASSETGETDTQYF	TGCGCCAGCAGTGAAACGGGAGAGACAGATACGCAGTATTTT
TRBV6-2/TRBV6-3	TRBJ2-5	.	.	CASSHDAVRYQETQYF	TGTGCCAGCAGTCACGACGCGGTTCGATACCAAGAGACCCAGTACTTC
TRBV2	TRBJ1-5	.	TRBD1	CASTSDRVNQPQHF	TGTGCCAGCACCTCGGACAGGGTAAATCAGCCCCAGCATTTT
TRBV4-1	TRBJ1-2	.	.	CASTYRAQSNYGYTF	TGCGCCAGCACCTACAGGGCCCAGTCTAACTATGGCTACACCTTC
TRBV6-5	TRBJ1-1	once	TRBD1	CASSSGTGRAFF	TGTGCCAGCAGTTCCGGGACAGGGAGGGCTTTCTTT
TRBV3-1/TRBV3-2	TRBJ2-7	.	TRBD1	CASSSRQGTYEQYF	TGTGCCAGCAGTTCCCGACAGGGTACCTACGAGCAGTACTTC
TRBV19	TRBJ2-2	.	TRBD2	CASGLAGGLTAGELFF	TGTGCCAGTGGTTTAGCGGGAGGGTTGACAGCCGGGGAGCTGTTTTTT
TRBV20-1	TRBJ2-7	.	TRBD2	CSASAGASYEQYF	TGCAGTGCTAGTGCGGGAGCTTCCTACGAGCAGTACTTC
TRBV6-5	TRBJ1-4	.	TRBD1	CASSPQGASEKLFF	TGTGCCAGCAGTCCACAGGGGGCTAGTGAAAAACTGTTTTTT
TRBV5-5	TRBJ1-4	.	.	CASSFRGDGEKLFF	TGTGCCAGCAGCTTCCGGGGGGATGGTGAAAAACTGTTTTTT
TRBV5-4	TRBJ2-3	.	.	CASSSGQPSTDTQYF	TGTGCCAGCAGCTCCGGACAGCCGAGCACAGATACGCAGTATTTT
TRBV5-1	TRBJ2-2	.	TRBD1	CASSSNGQGATGELFF	TGCGCCAGCAGCTCGAACGGACAGGGGGCGACCGGGGAGCTGTTTTTT
TRBV18	TRBJ2-5	once	TRBD2	CASSRAGLAGGETQYF	TGTGCCAGCTCCCGCGCGGGACTAGCGGGAGGAGAGACCCAGTACTTC
TRBV5-1	TRBJ2-2	.	.	CASSLALNTGELFF	TGCGCCAGCAGCTTGGCCCTCAACACCGGGGAGCTGTTTTTT
TRBV21-1	TRBJ2-7	.	.	CASSKDPIAPHMTGLGRGSYEQYF	TGTGCCAGCAGCAAAGACCCTATCGCCCCCCACATGACAGGGCTGGGACGGGGATCCTACGAGCAGTACTTC
TRBV24-1	TRBJ2-2	.	.	CATSDLTPGLTGELFF	TGTGCCACCAGTGATTTAACCCCGGGTCTGACCGGGGAGCTGTTTTTT
TRBV7-9	TRBJ2-1	.	.	CASSLGGTRGSGQFF	TGTGCCAGCAGCTTAGGTGGGACGCGGGGCTCTGGACAGTTCTTC
TRBV10-1	TRBJ2-2	.	TRBD1	CASNGQGAGTGELFF	TGCGCCAGCAACGGACAGGGGGCAGGAACCGGGGAGCTGTTTTTT
TRBV24-1	TRBJ2-2	.	TRBD2	CATSGRIGRGTGELFF	TGTGCCACCAGTGGTCGGATCGGGAGGGGGACCGGGGAGCTGTTTTTT
TRBV18	TRBJ1-1	.	TRBD1	CASSLGARGQGLTFF	TGTGCCAGCTCTCTAGGGGCCAGAGGACAGGGTTTAACTTTCTTT
TRBV7-2	TRBJ2-1	.	.	CASSLDNQDRFF	TGTGCCAGCAGCTTGGACAACCAAGATCGGTTCTTC
TRBV7-9	TRBJ2-7	.	.	CASSLATGYEQYF	TGTGCCAGCAGCTTGGCTACGGGCTACGAGCAGTACTTC
TRBV10-1	TRBJ1-4	.	.	CASSEGHGIEKLFF	TGCGCCAGCAGTGAGGGACATGGAATTGAAAAACTGTTTTTT
TRBV28	TRBJ2-2	.	TRBD2	CASSSPTSGRYTGELFF	TGTGCCAGCAGTTCCCCGACTAGCGGCCGCTACACCGGGGAGCTGTTTTTT
TRBV5-5	TRBJ1-5	.	TRBD1	CASSEQGVSQPQHF	TGTGCCAGCAGCGAACAGGGGGTGAGTCAGCCCCAGCATTTT
TRBV5-6	TRBJ2-7	.	.	CASQRGGYEQYF	TGTGCCAGTCAACGTGGCGGGTACGAGCAGTACTTC
TRBV10-3	TRBJ1-6	.	.	CATLPREGSNSPLHF	TGTGCCACCCTCCCCAGGGAGGGATCGAATTCACCCCTCCACTTT
TRBV11-3	TRBJ2-3	.	TRBD2	CASSLGGGLTDTQYF	TGTGCCAGCAGCTTAGGCGGGGGTCTCACAGATACGCAGTATTTT
TRBV18	TRBJ2-7	once	TRBD2	CASSSSGRAYEQYF	TGTGCCAGCTCATCTAGCGGGAGGGCCTACGAGCAGTACTTC
TRBV4-1	TRBJ2-7	.	.	CASSQGFGGQHEQYF	TGCGCCAGCAGCCAAGGGTTCGGGGGGCAACACGAGCAGTACTTC